What follows describes a single TCR beta chain. Its antigen is undetermined. Multiplex touch-down PCR amplified TRB using TRB-A and TRB-B pools in one tube. From its re-call of the multiplex PCR reads, TCRdb lists each CDR3 protein once, without DNA. The listing contains around 7,800 distinct CDR3 sequences. TRB amplification used approximately 250 ng of peripheral blood genomic DNA. The entry originates in a study of T cell clusters in autoimmune cytopenias. Study information: TRB sequencing had a median around 52,000 reads and about 2,400 distinct clonotypes per sample. Study-level results: Comparing secondary cytopenia with chronic lymphocytic leukemia showed no cluster-lack signature, apparently masked by lymphoma repertoire. Functional roles of the in silico T cell clusters still await experimental validation.

Germline V gene data show CDR1 as SGHRS and CDR2 as YFSETQ. The CDR3 has 14 amino acids. The J gene is TRBJ1-1, the V gene TRBV5-1. The sequencing sample was made of peripheral blood. The receptor was derived from a human donor with an autoimmune cytopenia or autoimmune hepatitis (not recorded which). The CDR3 region is CASSFLSMNTEAFF.